This T cell receptor beta chain originates from a study of shared T cell receptors in the human thymus. The table came from immunoSEQ multiplex PCR; TCRdb's copy has only in-frame clones and leaves some out. The sample carries approximately 760,000 clones, 70% to 90% recorded once. Looked up from germline, CDR1 is GTSNPN and CDR2 is SVGIG (reference sequence). V dropped 7 bases and J dropped 4 bases, with 13 bases sitting between them. CDR3 size: 12 residues. This sample was shared with a second study, whose subject was human thymus T cells. As that report states: Corrective heart surgery yielded the resections from which the thymus tissue came. An apparent bias in V and J gene usage was seen in thymic and blood repertoires. Related research examined unrelated individuals and reported that their thymic repertoires overlapped highly.

The sample was thymocytes. The rearrangement uses TRBV30 and TRBJ1-1, with D uncertain. The clonotype originates from a girl under three years old with a congenital heart defect. The chain's CDR3 is CASPGEGTEAFF. Written as DNA, the CDR3 is TGTGCCTCCCCCGGCGAGGGCACTGAAGCTTTCTTT.